The 12 T cell receptor beta chains in this list originate from one sample, sequenced in a study of CD8+ T cells in alopecia areata. Reverse transcribed after extraction, RNA yielded cDNA as the sequencing template. Only in-frame clones appear in the TCRdb table, and some are missing; sequencing was by immunoSEQ multiplex PCR. Counted here are 150,000 to 190,000 clones, about 50% occurring once; the ten biggest clones make up just under 20%. The sample was CD8+ T cells sorted from blood, taken at week 0. Every receptor here comes from a human donor with alopecia areata.

This chain joins TRBV7-8 and TRBJ2-4; perhaps TRBD1 as D (6 bases). Germline V gene lookup returns CDR1 SGHVS and CDR2 FQNEAQ. V was pared by 0 bases and J by 1 base, with 10 bases between. CDR3 size: 16 residues. The CDR3, as DNA: TGTGCCAGCAGCTTAGCAGGGGGATCGGCCAAAAACATTCAGTACTTC. It translates to CASSLAGGSAKNIQYF.

The chain is built from TRBV29-1 and TRBJ2-7; D unclear. Trimming shortened V by 7 bases and J by 4 bases, and 11 bases separated the two germline ends. CDR1 is SQVTM, CDR2 ANQGSEA, per germline. This CDR3 has 11 amino acids. The CDR3: CSATETYEQYF. The CDR3 DNA sequence: TGCAGCGCAACAGAGACGTACGAGCAGTACTTC.

This clone came up a few times. The chain carries TRBV11-1 and TRBJ2-2; a possible D gene is TRBD2 (6 bases). Per germline, CDR1 SGHAT and CDR2 FQDESV (reference sequence). With 5 bases removed from V and 5 bases from J, the gap between germline ends came to 15 bases. The CDR3 has 15 residues. The CDR3 here is CASSQSVGGTGELFF. The CDR3, as DNA: TGTGCCAGCAGCCAATCGGTCGGGGGAACCGGGGAGCTGTTTTTT.

This clone was seen a few times. The rearrangement uses TRBV2 and TRBJ1-2, with 9 bases aligning to TRBD1. J gave up 3 bases and V 5 bases, and 7 bases lay outside the gene matches. Per the germline V gene, CDR1 is SNHLY and CDR2 is FYNNEI. There are 15 residues in the CDR3. CDR3 protein: CASSPGQGIDYGYTF. Here the CDR3 DNA reads TGTGCCAGCAGTCCCGGACAGGGGATAGACTATGGCTACACCTTC.

This clone was picked up a small number of times. V usage is TRBV5-6 and J usage is TRBJ1-1; D gene ambiguous. Trimming took off 7 bases at V and 3 bases at J, with 7 bases between the two ends. The CDR3 spans 11 residues. CDR1 is SGHDT, CDR2 YYEEEE, per germline. The CDR3: CASGWDTEAFF. The CDR3 DNA is TGTGCCAGCGGTTGGGACACTGAAGCTTTCTTT.

This clone has only a few counts. The chain employs TRBV7-6 and TRBJ2-1; D possibly corresponds to TRBD2 (6 bases). CDR3 length: 14 residues. Germline loops: CDR1 SGHVS, CDR2 FNYEAQ. The germline V and J ends were trimmed by 5 bases and 8 bases, with 16 bases remaining between them. The DNA for the CDR3 is TGTGCCAGCAGCCCCGGCACTAGCTGGTATGAGCAGTTCTTC. It yields the protein CASSPGTSWYEQFF.

This clone was counted only a few times. The chain combines TRBV29-1 with TRBJ2-1; TRBD2 matches at 7 bases. This CDR3 is built from 13 residues. V dropped 4 bases and J dropped 8; count of bases not matched to a gene: 8. Germline-derived CDR1 and CDR2 are SQVTM and ANQGSEA. The CDR3: CSVGRSGVHEQFF. CDR3 nucleotides: TGCAGCGTTGGTCGAAGCGGGGTCCATGAGCAGTTCTTC.

This chain uses TRBV19 with TRBJ2-7; weak D call: TRBD2 (6 bases). CDR1 and CDR2 from the germline V gene are LNHDA and SQIVND (reference sequence). CDR3 size: 12 residues. V lost 3 bases and J lost 3, with 6 bases in between. CDR3 sequence reads: CASSIGGYEQYF. As DNA, the CDR3 is TGTGCCAGTAGTATCGGGGGCTACGAGCAGTACTTC. Full variable domain (remainder filled in from reference TRBV19 and TRBJ2-7): DGGITQSPKYLFRKEGQNVTLSCEQNLNHDAMYWYRQDPGQGLRLIYYSQIVNDFQKGDIAEGYSVSREKKESFPLTVTSAQKNPTAFYLCASSIGGYEQYFGPGTRLTVT.

This clone has a handful of counts. The genes are TRBV4-3 and TRBJ2-5; tentative D call: TRBD2 (5 bases). V gave up 1 base and J gave up 5 bases, with 8 bases separating them. Germline-derived CDR1 and CDR2 are LGHNA and YSLEER. This CDR3 region has 13 residues. This CDR3 is CASSQGRMETQYF. CDR3 in DNA: TGCGCCAGCAGCCAAGGGAGGATGGAGACCCAGTACTTC.

The chain is built from TRBV29-1 and TRBJ1-2; 11 nucleotides match TRBD1. CDR3 length: 14 amino acids. The V gene's germline CDR1 is SQVTM and CDR2 ANQGSEA. The V segment lost 3 bases and the J segment 5 bases; nucleotides outside the gene matches: 5. CDR3: CSVEDGDRGYGYTF. In DNA form, the CDR3 reads TGCAGCGTTGAGGATGGGGACAGGGGGTATGGCTACACCTTC. The entire variable domain, with the rest obtained from reference TRBV29-1 and TRBJ1-2, is as follows: SAVISQKPSRDICQRGTSLTIQCQVDSQVTMMFWYRQQPGQSLTLIATANQGSEATYESGFVIDKFPISRPNLTFSTLTVSNMSPEDSSIYLCSVEDGDRGYGYTFGSGTRLTVV.

This chain uses TRBV10-3 with TRBJ1-5; D is undetermined. The CDR3 is 15 amino acids. V shed 0 bases and J shed 6 bases, with 12 bases lying between them. Per the germline V gene, CDR1 is ENHRY and CDR2 is SYGVKD. This CDR3 reads CAISESIGSGQPQHF. The CDR3 bases are TGTGCCATCAGTGAGTCTATAGGGTCGGGTCAGCCCCAGCATTTT.

This sequence joins TRBV25-1 and TRBJ2-7; TRBD1 matches at 10 bases. This CDR3 has 14 amino acids. V was pared by 4 bases and J by 5 bases, with 5 bases of the junction left unmatched. Germline CDR1 and CDR2: MGHDK and SYGVNS. This chain's CDR3 is CASSVAGTGDEQYF. The CDR3 nucleotides are TGTGCCAGCAGTGTAGCCGGGACAGGGGACGAGCAGTACTTC.